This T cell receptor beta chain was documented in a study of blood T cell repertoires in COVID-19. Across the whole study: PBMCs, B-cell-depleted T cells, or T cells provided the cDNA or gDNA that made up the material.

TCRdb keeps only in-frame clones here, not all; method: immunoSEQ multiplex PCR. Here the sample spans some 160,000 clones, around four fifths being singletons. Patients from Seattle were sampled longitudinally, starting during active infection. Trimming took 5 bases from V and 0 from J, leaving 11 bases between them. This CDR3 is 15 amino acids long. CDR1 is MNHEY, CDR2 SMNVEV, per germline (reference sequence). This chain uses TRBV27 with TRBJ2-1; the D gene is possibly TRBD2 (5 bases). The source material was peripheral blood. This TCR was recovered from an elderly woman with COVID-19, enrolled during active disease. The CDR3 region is CASSPLGSSYNEQFF. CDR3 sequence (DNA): TGTGCCAGCAGTCCTCTTGGGAGCTCCTACAATGAGCAGTTCTTC.